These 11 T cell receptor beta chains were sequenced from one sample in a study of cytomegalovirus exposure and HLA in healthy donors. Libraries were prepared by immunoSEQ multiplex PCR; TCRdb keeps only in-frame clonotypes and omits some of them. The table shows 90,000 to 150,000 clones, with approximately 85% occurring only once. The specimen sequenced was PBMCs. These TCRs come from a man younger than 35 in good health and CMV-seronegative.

CDR3 sequence reads: CASSGPRFGGTFYEQYF. In DNA form, the CDR3 reads TGTGCCAGCAGTGGGCCGAGATTCGGCGGGACCTTCTACGAGCAGTACTTC. The chain employs TRBV6-1 and TRBJ2-7, with D perhaps matching TRBD2 (6 bases). Germline CDR1 reads MNHNS; CDR2 reads SASEGT. The CDR3 totals 17 residues. V was cut by 4 bases and J by 3 bases, with 22 bases left in between.

CDR3 bases: TGTGCCAGCCAAGACAGTGGAAACACCATATATTTT. Protein: CASQDSGNTIYF. This chain joins TRBV7-9 and TRBJ1-3, with D possibly matching TRBD1 (5 bases). Germline CDR1 is SEHNR and CDR2 is FQNEAQ (reference sequence). The CDR3 runs to 12 residues. The V end was cut by 8 bases, the J end by 3 bases, with 8 bases between. Filled out from reference TRBV7-9 and TRBJ1-3, the complete variable domain reads DTGVSQNPRHKITKRGQNVTFRCDPISEHNRLYWYRQTLGQGPEFLTYFQNEAQLEKSRLLSDRFSAERPKGSFSTLEIQRTEQGDSAMYLCASQDSGNTIYFGEGSWLTVV.

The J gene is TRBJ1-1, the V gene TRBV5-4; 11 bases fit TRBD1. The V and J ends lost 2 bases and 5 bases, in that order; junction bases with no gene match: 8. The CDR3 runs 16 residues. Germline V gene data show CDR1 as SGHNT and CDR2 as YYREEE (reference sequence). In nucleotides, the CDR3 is TGTGCCAGCAGCTTCGGACAGGGGGCGCAAAGGACTGAAGCTTTCTTT. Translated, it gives CASSFGQGAQRTEAFF.

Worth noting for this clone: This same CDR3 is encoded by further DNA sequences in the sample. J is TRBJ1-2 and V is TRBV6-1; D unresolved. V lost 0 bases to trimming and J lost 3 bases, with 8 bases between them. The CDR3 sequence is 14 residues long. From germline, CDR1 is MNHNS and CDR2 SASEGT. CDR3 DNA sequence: TGTGCCAGCAGTGAAGCTTACAGAGACTATGGCTACACCTTC. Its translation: CASSEAYRDYGYTF.

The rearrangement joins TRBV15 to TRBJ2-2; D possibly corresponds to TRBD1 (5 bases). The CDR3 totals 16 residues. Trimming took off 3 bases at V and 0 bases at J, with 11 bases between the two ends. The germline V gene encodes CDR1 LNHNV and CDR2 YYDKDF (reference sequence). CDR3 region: CATSRAGQSNTGELFF. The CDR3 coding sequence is TGTGCCACCAGCAGGGCAGGACAATCGAACACCGGGGAGCTGTTTTTT.

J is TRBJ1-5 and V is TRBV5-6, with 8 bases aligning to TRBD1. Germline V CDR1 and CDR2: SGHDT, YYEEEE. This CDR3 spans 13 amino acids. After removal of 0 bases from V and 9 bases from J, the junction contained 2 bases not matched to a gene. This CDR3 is CASSLGTGLPQHF. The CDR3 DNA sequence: TGTGCCAGCAGCTTGGGGACAGGGTTGCCCCAGCATTTT.

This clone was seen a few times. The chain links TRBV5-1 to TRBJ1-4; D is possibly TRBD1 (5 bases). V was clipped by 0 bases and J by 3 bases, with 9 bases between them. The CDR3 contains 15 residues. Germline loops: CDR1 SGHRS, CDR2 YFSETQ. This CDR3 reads CASSLVGQANEKLFF. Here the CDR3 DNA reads TGCGCCAGCAGCTTGGTGGGGCAGGCTAATGAAAAACTGTTTTTT. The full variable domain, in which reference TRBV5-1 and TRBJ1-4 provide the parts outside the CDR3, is KAGVTQTPRYLIKTRGQQVTLSCSPISGHRSVSWYQQTPGQGLQFLFEYFSETQRNKGNFPGRFSGRQFSNSRSEMNVSTLELGDSALYLCASSLVGQANEKLFFGSGTQLSVL.

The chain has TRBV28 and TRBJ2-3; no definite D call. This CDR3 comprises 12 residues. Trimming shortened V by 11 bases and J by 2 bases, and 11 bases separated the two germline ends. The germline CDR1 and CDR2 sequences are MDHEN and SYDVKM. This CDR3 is CAAGSYTDTQYF. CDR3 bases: TGTGCCGCCGGGTCCTACACAGATACGCAGTATTTT.

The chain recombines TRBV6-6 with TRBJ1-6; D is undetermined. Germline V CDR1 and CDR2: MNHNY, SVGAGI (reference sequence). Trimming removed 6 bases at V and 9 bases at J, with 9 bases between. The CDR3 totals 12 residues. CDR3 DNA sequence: TGTGCCAGCAGGGAGGCGAGTTCACCCCTCCACTTT. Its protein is CASREASSPLHF.

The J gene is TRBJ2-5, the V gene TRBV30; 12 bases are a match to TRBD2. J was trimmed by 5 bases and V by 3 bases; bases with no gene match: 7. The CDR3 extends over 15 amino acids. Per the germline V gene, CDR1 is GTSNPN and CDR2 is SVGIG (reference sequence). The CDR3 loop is CAWSALAGGQETQYF. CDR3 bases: TGTGCCTGGAGCGCCCTAGCGGGGGGGCAGGAGACCCAGTACTTC. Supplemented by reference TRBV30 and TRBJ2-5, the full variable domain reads SQTIHQWPATLVQPVGSPLSLECTVEGTSNPNLYWYRQAAGRGLQLLFYSVGIGQISSEVPQNLSASRPQDRQFILSSKKLLLSDSGFYLCAWSALAGGQETQYFGPGTRLLVL.

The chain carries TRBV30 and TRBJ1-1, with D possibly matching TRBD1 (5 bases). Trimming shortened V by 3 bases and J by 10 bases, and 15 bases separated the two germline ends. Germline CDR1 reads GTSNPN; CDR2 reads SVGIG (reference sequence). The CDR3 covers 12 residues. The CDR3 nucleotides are TGTGCCTGGAGCGGGCGGGGCCTGCGAGCTTTCTTT. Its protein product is CAWSGRGLRAFF.